The 23 T cell receptor beta chains in this list originate from one sample, sequenced in a study of shared clonotypes between healthy human individuals. Positively selected for CCR7, the CD45RO-negative cells used as naive CD8 cells excluded terminally differentiated effector memory CD45RA+ cells. Libraries were prepared by immunoSEQ multiplex PCR; TCRdb keeps only in-frame clonotypes and omits some of them. This sample yields around 2,000,000 clones, of which about 92% are seen a single time; roughly 1.8% belongs to the top ten. The sequenced sample consisted of naive CD8+ T cells from PBMCs. These TCRs come from a man aged 18 to 29 in good health. Some clones in this sample may be carry-over from other donors' samples.

The chain links TRBV6-5 to TRBJ2-5, with 10 bases matching TRBD2. Germline trimming cut 5 bases from V and 4 bases from J; bases unmatched to any gene: 4. Germline CDR1 reads MNHEY; CDR2 reads SVGAGI. This CDR3 contains 14 residues. The CDR3 DNA reads as TGTGCCAGCAGTCAACTAGCGGGGATAGAGACCCAGTACTTC. It codes for CASSQLAGIETQYF.

J is TRBJ1-1 and V is TRBV7-9; no clear D gene. Trimming shortened V by 0 bases and J by 7 bases, and 6 bases separated the two germline ends. The CDR3 is made up of 12 amino acids. Germline lookup yields CDR1 SEHNR and CDR2 FQNEAQ (reference sequence). The CDR3: CASSLADLEAFF. In nucleotides, the CDR3 is TGTGCCAGCAGCTTAGCCGACCTTGAAGCTTTCTTT.

V gene TRBV30 combines with J gene TRBJ2-2; TRBD2 matches at 12 bases. J was trimmed by 4 bases and V by 0 bases; bases with no gene match: 6. This CDR3 is built from 17 residues. Germline lookup yields CDR1 GTSNPN and CDR2 SVGIG (reference sequence). The CDR3 region has the DNA TGTGCCTGGAGTGTACTAGCGGGAGGTGTCTCCACCGGGGAGCTGTTTTTT. Residues: CAWSVLAGGVSTGELFF.

The chain recombines TRBV27 with TRBJ1-3; D is perhaps TRBD1 (5 bases). Germline loops: CDR1 MNHEY, CDR2 SMNVEV (reference sequence). This CDR3 is built from 17 residues. V gave up 3 bases and J gave up 2 bases, with 17 bases separating them. CDR3 nucleotide sequence: TGTGCCAGCAGTTTCTCTCAGGGAGATGCTACTGGAAACACCATATATTTT. Its translation: CASSFSQGDATGNTIYF.

DNA for the CDR3: TGTGCCAGCAGATTGACAGGGCGCAGCAATCAGCCCCAGCATTTT. It codes for CASRLTGRSNQPQHF. The chain couples TRBV28 to TRBJ1-5; 7 bases are shared with TRBD1. The CDR3 extends over 15 amino acids. Germline V gene lookup returns CDR1 MDHEN and CDR2 SYDVKM. Germline trimming cut 6 bases from V and 1 base from J; bases unmatched to any gene: 6.

This chain connects TRBV9 to TRBJ2-1; D uncertain. Deletions cut 3 bases from V and 9 bases from J, with 13 bases between. The CDR3 length is 13 residues. Germline V CDR1 and CDR2: SGDLS, YYNGEE. This chain's CDR3 is CASSAFSKVEQFF. CDR3 DNA: TGTGCCAGCAGCGCGTTTAGTAAGGTTGAGCAGTTCTTC.

V and J are TRBV27 and TRBJ1-2; 9 bases agree with TRBD1. V lost 6 bases and J lost 6; bases outside the gene matches: 11. CDR1 is MNHEY, CDR2 SMNVEV, per germline (reference sequence). The CDR3 covers 15 residues. The CDR3 region is CASRGTGDRVNGYTF. CDR3 DNA: TGTGCCAGCAGGGGGACCGGGGACAGGGTCAATGGCTACACCTTC.

V usage is TRBV27 and J usage is TRBJ2-4; no reliable D call. V was shortened by 8 bases and J by 1 base, with 12 bases between the two germline ends. This CDR3 comprises 14 residues. CDR1 is MNHEY, CDR2 SMNVEV, per germline (reference sequence). CDR3 sequence: CASSERQAKNIQYF. Here the CDR3 DNA reads TGTGCCAGCTCAGAACGCCAGGCCAAAAACATTCAGTACTTC.

The V and J genes are TRBV27 and TRBJ2-7, with D possibly being TRBD1 (6 bases). Germline lookup yields CDR1 MNHEY and CDR2 SMNVEV (reference sequence). V lost 1 base and J lost 1, with 11 bases in between. CDR3 length: 15 amino acids. CDR3 sequence reads: CASSLFTGKSYEQYF. CDR3 DNA: TGTGCCAGCAGTTTATTCACAGGGAAATCCTACGAGCAGTACTTC.

The V gene is TRBV7-9, the J gene TRBJ2-4; D gene ambiguous. CDR1 is SEHNR, CDR2 FQNEAQ, per germline (reference sequence). The V gene lost 4 bases and the J gene lost 0 bases, with 16 bases spanning the gap. The CDR3 is 17 residues long. CDR3 in DNA: TGTGCCAGCAGCTCCACCAAGCCCTCCCTAGCCAAAAACATTCAGTACTTC. Translating gives CASSSTKPSLAKNIQYF.

This sequence joins TRBV7-9 and TRBJ2-5, with TRBD1 matching 8 bases. Germline V CDR1 and CDR2: SEHNR, FQNEAQ (reference sequence). V shed 6 bases and J 1 base; nucleotides not matched to a gene: 7. The CDR3 runs to 15 residues. CDR3 sequence reads: CASRSLDRAQETQYF. In DNA, the CDR3 is TGTGCCAGCAGGTCCTTGGACAGGGCCCAAGAGACCCAGTACTTC.

Note on this clone: Other DNA sequences of this sample code for an identical CDR3. The chain is built from TRBV28 and TRBJ2-7, with TRBD2 matching 11 bases. The CDR3 length is 14 residues. Looked up from germline, CDR1 is MDHEN and CDR2 is SYDVKM. V lost 6 bases, J lost 3 bases, and 4 bases stayed unmatched. The CDR3 DNA reads TGTGCCAGCAGCCCCGGGACTAGCGGCTACGAGCAGTACTTC. Translated, it gives CASSPGTSGYEQYF.

The chain is built from TRBV27 and TRBJ2-1, with D unresolved. This CDR3 is 16 amino acids long. Germline values: CDR1 MNHEY, CDR2 SMNVEV (reference sequence). Trimming pared 3 bases from V and 0 bases from J, leaving 12 bases between. The CDR3 sequence is CASSFHLKSSYNEQFF. Written as DNA, the CDR3 is TGTGCCAGCAGTTTCCATCTCAAGAGCTCCTACAATGAGCAGTTCTTC.

As regards this clone: The same CDR3 is also encoded by other DNA sequences in this sample. The chain has TRBV27 and TRBJ2-7; no clear D. The CDR3 covers 13 residues. V was trimmed by 2 bases and J by 2 bases, leaving 7 bases between them. Germline V gene lookup returns CDR1 MNHEY and CDR2 SMNVEV (reference sequence). Here the CDR3 DNA reads TGTGCCAGCAGTTTAGGGGTAACCTACGAGCAGTACTTC. Its translation: CASSLGVTYEQYF.

The CDR3 DNA reads TGTGCCAGCAGTGGGACGGGTTACCTATCCTACGAGCAGTACTTC. This encodes CASSGTGYLSYEQYF. The chain links TRBV28 to TRBJ2-7; possibly TRBD1 or TRBD2 for D (5 bases each). The germline gives CDR1 MDHEN, CDR2 SYDVKM. CDR3 length: 15 amino acids. V lost 5 bases to trimming and J lost 1 base, with 15 bases between them.

For this clone: The same CDR3 arises from other DNA sequences in this sample as well. This chain joins TRBV19 and TRBJ2-3; D perhaps matches TRBD1 (6 bases). With 5 bases removed from V and 3 bases from J, the gap between germline ends came to 9 bases. CDR3 length equals 13 residues. Germline CDR1 reads LNHDA; CDR2 reads SQIVND (reference sequence). The CDR3 DNA reads as TGTGCCAGTAGTCTCAGGGGAACAGATACGCAGTATTTT. Its protein is CASSLRGTDTQYF.

The CDR3 nucleotides read TGTGCCAGCAGCTCCCATGACGTGGTGGGGCAGTTCTTC. Translation gives CASSSHDVVGQFF. The chain is built from TRBV9 and TRBJ2-1; D unresolved. V lost 4 bases and J lost 12, with 17 bases in between. Germline CDR1 and CDR2: SGDLS and YYNGEE. This CDR3 region has 13 residues.

J is TRBJ1-5 and V is TRBV10-1; possible D gene TRBD1, 6 bases. V was cut by 3 bases and J by 4 bases, with 10 bases left in between. The germline gives CDR1 WNHNN, CDR2 SYGVQD (reference sequence). This CDR3 is 14 amino acids long. CDR3 DNA sequence: TGCGCCAGCAGTGAAGAACAGGGAAATCAGCCCCAGCATTTT. It translates to CASSEEQGNQPQHF.

The J gene is TRBJ2-7, the V gene TRBV5-1, with TRBD2 matching 11 bases. This CDR3 spans 16 amino acids. Germline-derived CDR1 and CDR2 are SGHRS and YFSETQ. V dropped 4 bases and J dropped 2; count of bases not matched to a gene: 8. CDR3: CASSDIAGGTPYEQYF. CDR3 nucleotide sequence: TGCGCCAGCAGCGACATAGCGGGAGGGACCCCCTACGAGCAGTACTTC. The whole variable domain, remainder taken from reference TRBV5-1 and TRBJ2-7, is KAGVTQTPRYLIKTRGQQVTLSCSPISGHRSVSWYQQTPGQGLQFLFEYFSETQRNKGNFPGRFSGRQFSNSRSEMNVSTLELGDSALYLCASSDIAGGTPYEQYFGPGTRLTVT.

This clone was seen a handful of times. Other DNA sequences of this sample code for an identical CDR3. The chain combines TRBV5-6 with TRBJ1-2; D remains ambiguous. The V gene lost 0 bases and the J gene lost 8 bases, with 8 bases spanning the gap. Germline V gene data show CDR1 as SGHDT and CDR2 as YYEEEE. The CDR3 runs to 12 residues. CDR3 nucleotides: TGTGCCAGCAGCTTGGGGGGAGGAGGCTACACCTTC. It yields the protein CASSLGGGGYTF.

The gene calls are TRBV5-6 and TRBJ2-1; TRBD1 is a possible D gene (6 bases). Per germline, CDR1 SGHDT and CDR2 YYEEEE. The CDR3 has 14 residues. Trimming took 4 bases from V and 4 from J, leaving 12 bases between them. CDR3: CASSPPGQYNEQFF. The CDR3 bases are TGTGCCAGCAGCCCACCAGGACAGTACAATGAGCAGTTCTTC.

This sequence joins TRBV7-3 and TRBJ1-1; 8 bases map to TRBD1. The CDR3 has 14 residues. Germline-derived CDR1 and CDR2 are SGHTA and FQGTGA. Unmatched junction bases numbered 11, after V lost 4 bases and J lost 10 bases. This CDR3 reads CASSSPGTGESAFF. In nucleotides, the CDR3 is TGTGCCAGCAGCTCCCCCGGGACAGGCGAATCAGCTTTCTTT.

The V gene is TRBV7-6, the J gene TRBJ2-2; D is ambiguous. This CDR3 has 14 amino acids. V was pared by 3 bases and J by 5 bases, with 10 bases between. The germline gives CDR1 SGHVS, CDR2 FNYEAQ. The CDR3 DNA reads as TGTGCCAGCAGCTTGTTCCTTGAAACCGGGGAGCTGTTTTTT. It codes for CASSLFLETGELFF. Full variable domain (rest looked up from reference TRBV7-6 and TRBJ2-2): GAGVSQSPRYKVTKRGQDVALRCDPISGHVSLYWYRQALGQGPEFLTYFNYEAQQDKSGLPNDRFSAERPEGSISTLTIQRTEQRDSAMYRCASSLFLETGELFFGEGSRLTVL.